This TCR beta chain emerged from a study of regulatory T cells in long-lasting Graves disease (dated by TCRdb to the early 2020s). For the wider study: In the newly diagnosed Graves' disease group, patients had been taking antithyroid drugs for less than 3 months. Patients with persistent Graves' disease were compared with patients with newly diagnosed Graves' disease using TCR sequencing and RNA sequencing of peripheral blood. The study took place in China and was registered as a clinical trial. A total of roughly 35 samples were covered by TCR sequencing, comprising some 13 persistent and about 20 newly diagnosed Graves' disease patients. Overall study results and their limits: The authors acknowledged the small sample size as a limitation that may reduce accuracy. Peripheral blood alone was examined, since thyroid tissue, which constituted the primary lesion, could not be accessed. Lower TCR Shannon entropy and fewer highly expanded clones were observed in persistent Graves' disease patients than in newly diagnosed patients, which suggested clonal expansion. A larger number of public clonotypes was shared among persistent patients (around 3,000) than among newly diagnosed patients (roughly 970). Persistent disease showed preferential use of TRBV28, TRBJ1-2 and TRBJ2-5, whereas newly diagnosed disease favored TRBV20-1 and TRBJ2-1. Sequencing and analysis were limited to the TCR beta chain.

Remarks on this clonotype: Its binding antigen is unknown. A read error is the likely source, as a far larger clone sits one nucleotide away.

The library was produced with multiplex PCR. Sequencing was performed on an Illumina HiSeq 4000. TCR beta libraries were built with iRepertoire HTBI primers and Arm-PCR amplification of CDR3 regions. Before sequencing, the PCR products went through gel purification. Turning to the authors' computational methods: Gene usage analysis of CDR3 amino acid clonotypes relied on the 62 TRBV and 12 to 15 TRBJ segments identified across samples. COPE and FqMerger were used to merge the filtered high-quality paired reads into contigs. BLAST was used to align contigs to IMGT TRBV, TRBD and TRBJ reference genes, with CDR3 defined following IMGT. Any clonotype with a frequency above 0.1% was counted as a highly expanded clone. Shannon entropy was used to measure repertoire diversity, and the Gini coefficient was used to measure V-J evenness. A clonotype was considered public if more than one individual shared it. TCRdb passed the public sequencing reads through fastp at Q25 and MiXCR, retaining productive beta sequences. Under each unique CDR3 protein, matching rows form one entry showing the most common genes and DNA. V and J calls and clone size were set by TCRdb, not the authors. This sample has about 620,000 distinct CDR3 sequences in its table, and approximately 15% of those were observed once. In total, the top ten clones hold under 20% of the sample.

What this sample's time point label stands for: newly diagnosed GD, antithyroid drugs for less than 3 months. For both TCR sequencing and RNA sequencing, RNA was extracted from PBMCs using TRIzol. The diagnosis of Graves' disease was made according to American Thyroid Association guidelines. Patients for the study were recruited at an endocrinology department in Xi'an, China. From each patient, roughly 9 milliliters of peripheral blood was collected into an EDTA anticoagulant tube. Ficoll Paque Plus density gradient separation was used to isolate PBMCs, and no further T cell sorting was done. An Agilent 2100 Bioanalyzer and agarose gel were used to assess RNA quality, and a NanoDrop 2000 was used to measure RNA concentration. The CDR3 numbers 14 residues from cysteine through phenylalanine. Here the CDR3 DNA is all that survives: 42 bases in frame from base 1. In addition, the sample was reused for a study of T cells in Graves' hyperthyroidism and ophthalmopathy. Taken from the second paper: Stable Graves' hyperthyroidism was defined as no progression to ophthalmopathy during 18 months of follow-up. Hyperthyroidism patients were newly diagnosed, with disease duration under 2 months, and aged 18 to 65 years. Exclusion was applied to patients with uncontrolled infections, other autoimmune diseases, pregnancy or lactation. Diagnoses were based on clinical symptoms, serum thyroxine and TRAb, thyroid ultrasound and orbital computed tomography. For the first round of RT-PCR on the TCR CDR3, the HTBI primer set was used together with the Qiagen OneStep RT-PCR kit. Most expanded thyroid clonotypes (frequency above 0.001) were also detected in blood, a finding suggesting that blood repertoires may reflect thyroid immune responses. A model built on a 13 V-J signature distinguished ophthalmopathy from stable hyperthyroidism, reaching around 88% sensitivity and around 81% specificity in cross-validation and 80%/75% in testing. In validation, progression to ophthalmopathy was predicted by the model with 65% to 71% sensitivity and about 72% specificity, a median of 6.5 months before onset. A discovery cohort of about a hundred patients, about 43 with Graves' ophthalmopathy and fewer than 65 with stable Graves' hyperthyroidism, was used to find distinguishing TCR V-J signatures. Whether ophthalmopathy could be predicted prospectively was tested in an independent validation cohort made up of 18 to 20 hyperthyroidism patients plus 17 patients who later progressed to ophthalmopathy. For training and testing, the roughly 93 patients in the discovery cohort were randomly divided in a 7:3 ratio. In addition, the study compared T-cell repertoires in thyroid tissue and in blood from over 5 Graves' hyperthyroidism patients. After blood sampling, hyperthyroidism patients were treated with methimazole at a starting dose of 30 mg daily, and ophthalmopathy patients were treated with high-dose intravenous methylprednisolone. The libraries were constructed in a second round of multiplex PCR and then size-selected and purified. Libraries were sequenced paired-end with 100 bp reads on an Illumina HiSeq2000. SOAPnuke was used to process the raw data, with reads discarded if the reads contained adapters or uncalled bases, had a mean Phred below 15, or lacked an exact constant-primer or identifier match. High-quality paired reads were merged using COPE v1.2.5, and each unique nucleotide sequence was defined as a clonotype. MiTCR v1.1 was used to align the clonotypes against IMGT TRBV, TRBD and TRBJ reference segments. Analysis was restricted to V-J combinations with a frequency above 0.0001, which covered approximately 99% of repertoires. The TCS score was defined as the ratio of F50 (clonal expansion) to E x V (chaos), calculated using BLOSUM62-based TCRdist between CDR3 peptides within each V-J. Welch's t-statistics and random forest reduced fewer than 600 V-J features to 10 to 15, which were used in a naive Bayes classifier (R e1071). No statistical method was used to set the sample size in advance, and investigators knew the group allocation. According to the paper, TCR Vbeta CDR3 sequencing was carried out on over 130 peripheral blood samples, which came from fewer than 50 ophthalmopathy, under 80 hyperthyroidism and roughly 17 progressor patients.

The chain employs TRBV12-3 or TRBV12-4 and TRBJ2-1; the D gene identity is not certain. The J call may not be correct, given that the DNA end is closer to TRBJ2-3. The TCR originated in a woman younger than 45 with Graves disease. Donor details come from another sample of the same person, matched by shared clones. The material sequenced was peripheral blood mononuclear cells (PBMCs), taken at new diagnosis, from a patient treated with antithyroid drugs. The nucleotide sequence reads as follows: TGTGCCAGCAGTCCCCTCGCCCTTTTAGAAACGCAGTATTTT. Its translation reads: CASSPLALLETQYF.